This T cell receptor (beta chain) was documented in a study of T cells in Graves' hyperthyroidism and ophthalmopathy. This clonotype occurred many times. Diagnostic assessment was based on clinical symptoms, serum thyroxine and TRAb, thyroid ultrasound and orbital computed tomography. The investigators amplified TCR beta CDR3 regions from RNA transcripts. Carried out on the TCR CDR3, a first-round RT-PCR used the HTBI primer set. Each CDR3 protein is one row after TCRdb ran MiXCR on the multiplex PCR reads. The data contain about 96,000 distinct CDR3 sequences, under 65% of them singletons. The V segment lost 0 bases and the J segment 5 bases; nucleotides outside the gene matches: 3. The CDR3 runs 17 residues. Germline CDR1 reads ENHRY; CDR2 reads SYGVKD.

The clonotype comes from a woman aged 35 to 49 with Graves' hyperthyroidism. The rearrangement links TRBV10-3 to TRBJ2-5; 16 nucleotides match TRBD2. The sequenced sample was blood. CDR3 sequence reads: CAISESGLAGGTETQYF. The CDR3 DNA reads as TGTGCCATCAGTGAGTCGGGACTAGCGGGAGGGACGGAGACCCAGTACTTC.